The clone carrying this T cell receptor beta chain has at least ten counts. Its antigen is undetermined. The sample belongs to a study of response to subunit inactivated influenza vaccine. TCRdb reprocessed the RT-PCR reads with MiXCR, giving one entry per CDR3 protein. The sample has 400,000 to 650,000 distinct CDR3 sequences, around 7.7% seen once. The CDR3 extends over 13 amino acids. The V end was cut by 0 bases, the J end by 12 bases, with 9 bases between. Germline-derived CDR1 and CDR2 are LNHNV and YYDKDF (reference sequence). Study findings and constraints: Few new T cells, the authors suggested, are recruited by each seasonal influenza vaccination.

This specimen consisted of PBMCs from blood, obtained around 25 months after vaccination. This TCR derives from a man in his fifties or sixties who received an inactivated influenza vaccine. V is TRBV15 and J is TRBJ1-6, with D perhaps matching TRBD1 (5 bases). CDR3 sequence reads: CATSRDRGEPLHF. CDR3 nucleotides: TGTGCCACCAGCAGAGATCGAGGGGAACCCCTCCACTTT.